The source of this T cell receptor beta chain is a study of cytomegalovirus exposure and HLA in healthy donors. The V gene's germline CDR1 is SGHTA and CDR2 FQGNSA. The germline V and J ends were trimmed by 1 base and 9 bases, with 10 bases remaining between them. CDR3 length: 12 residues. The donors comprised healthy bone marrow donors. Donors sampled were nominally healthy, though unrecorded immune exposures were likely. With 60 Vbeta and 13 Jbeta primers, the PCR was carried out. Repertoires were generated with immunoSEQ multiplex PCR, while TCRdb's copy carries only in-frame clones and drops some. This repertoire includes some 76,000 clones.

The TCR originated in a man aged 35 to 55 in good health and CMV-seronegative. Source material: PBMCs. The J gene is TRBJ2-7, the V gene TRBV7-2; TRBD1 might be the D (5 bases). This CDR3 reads CASSLVQGRQYF. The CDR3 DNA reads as TGTGCCAGCAGCTTAGTTCAGGGAAGGCAGTACTTC.